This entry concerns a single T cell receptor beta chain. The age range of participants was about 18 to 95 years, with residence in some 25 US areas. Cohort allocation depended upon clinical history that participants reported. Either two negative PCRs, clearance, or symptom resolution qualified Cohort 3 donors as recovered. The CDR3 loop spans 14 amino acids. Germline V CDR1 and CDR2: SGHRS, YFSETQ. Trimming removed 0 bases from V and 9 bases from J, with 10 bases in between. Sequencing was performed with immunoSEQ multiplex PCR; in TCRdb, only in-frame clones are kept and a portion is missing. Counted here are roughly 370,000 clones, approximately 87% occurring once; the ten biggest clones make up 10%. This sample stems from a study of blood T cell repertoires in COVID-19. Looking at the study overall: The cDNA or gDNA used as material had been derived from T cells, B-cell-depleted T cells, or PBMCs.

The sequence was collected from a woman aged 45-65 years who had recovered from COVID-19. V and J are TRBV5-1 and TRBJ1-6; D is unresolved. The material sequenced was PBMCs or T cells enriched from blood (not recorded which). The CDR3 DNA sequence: TGCGCCAGCAGCTTGGAGGGAGGGAGTTCACCCCTCCACTTT. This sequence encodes CASSLEGGSSPLHF.